Below are 26 T cell receptor beta chains sequenced from a single sample in a study of shared clonotypes between healthy human individuals. As defined, naive CD8 cells were CD45RO-negative and positively selected for CCR7, with terminally differentiated effector memory CD45RA+ cells excluded. The repertoire was sequenced with immunoSEQ multiplex PCR; TCRdb's copy has only in-frame clones and lacks some. The profile covers 800,000 to 950,000 clones, with roughly 96% appearing a single time and less than 0.3% taken by the ten largest. Material for sequencing was naive CD8+ T cells sorted from blood. The origin of the receptors is a man aged 25 to 45 in good health.

This sequence joins TRBV29-1 and TRBJ1-2; no clear D gene. The germline V gene has CDR1 SQVTM and CDR2 ANQGSEA. This CDR3 has 12 amino acids. Trimming cost V 8 bases and J 8 bases, with 18 bases left between them. The CDR3 DNA reads TGCAGCTTTGTTGAACCCCAAGGGGGCTACACCTTC. Residues: CSFVEPQGGYTF.

The chain links TRBV7-9 to TRBJ2-1; D uncertain. V lost 6 bases, J lost 4 bases, and 10 bases lay in between. The germline CDR1 and CDR2 sequences are SEHNR and FQNEAQ (reference sequence). The CDR3 has 13 residues. CDR3 in amino acids: CASRTQEYNEQFF. The DNA for the CDR3 is TGTGCCAGCAGAACCCAGGAATACAATGAGCAGTTCTTC.

The V and J genes are TRBV5-1 and TRBJ2-7, with TRBD1 matching over 7 bases. V lost 1 base, J lost 5 bases, and 9 bases stayed unmatched. From germline, CDR1 is SGHRS and CDR2 YFSETQ. The CDR3 sequence is 15 residues long. CDR3 DNA sequence: TGCGCCAGCAGCTTGTGGCAGGGGGTAGGGGACGAGCAGTACTTC. This translates into CASSLWQGVGDEQYF.

The chain joins TRBV5-4 to TRBJ2-7; unclear D gene. The CDR3 runs to 12 residues. The V end lost 4 bases, the J end lost 5 bases, and 10 bases lay between the germline ends. Germline V CDR1 and CDR2: SGHNT, YYREEE (reference sequence). CDR3 in amino acids: CASSKDPNEQYF. As DNA, the CDR3 is TGTGCCAGCAGCAAAGATCCAAACGAGCAGTACTTC. Filled out from reference TRBV5-4 and TRBJ2-7, the complete variable domain reads ETGVTQSPTHLIKTRGQQVTLRCSSQSGHNTVSWYQQALGQGPQFIFQYYREEENGRGNFPPRFSGLQFPNYSSELNVNALELDDSALYLCASSKDPNEQYFGPGTRLTVT.

The rearrangement uses TRBV7-7 and TRBJ2-7; D unresolved. Germline assignment: CDR1 SSHAT and CDR2 FNYEAQ (reference sequence). The CDR3 runs to 14 residues. V lost 5 bases and J lost 7, with 18 bases in between. CDR3 region: CASSQGSFVGEQYF. The CDR3 DNA follows: TGTGCCAGCAGCCAAGGGTCCTTCGTGGGGGAGCAGTACTTC.

The chain is built from TRBV10-3 and TRBJ1-3, with no clear D. Trimming stripped 8 bases from V and 6 bases from J, with 11 bases between. Germline V gene sequence: CDR1 ENHRY, CDR2 SYGVKD. The CDR3 length is 12 residues. The CDR3 loop reads CAIGGPENTIYF. The CDR3, as DNA: TGTGCCATCGGCGGGCCAGAAAACACCATATATTTT.

Details on this clone: This specimen includes other DNA sequences encoding the same CDR3. The chain couples TRBV7-9 to TRBJ2-5; D call uncertain. Trimming pared 3 bases from V and 5 bases from J, leaving 4 bases between. Germline V gene data show CDR1 as SEHNR and CDR2 as FQNEAQ (reference sequence). This CDR3 is built from 11 residues. Written as DNA, the CDR3 is TGTGCCAGCAGCTTTGGGGAGACCCAGTACTTC. It translates to CASSFGETQYF.

V is TRBV13 and J is TRBJ2-1; no firm D call. CDR3 length equals 14 residues. Trimming pared 5 bases from V and 5 bases from J, leaving 13 bases between. The germline gives CDR1 PRHDT, CDR2 FYEKMQ (reference sequence). The CDR3: CASSPRVVDNEQFF. The CDR3 DNA is TGTGCCAGCAGCCCCCGGGTTGTCGACAATGAGCAGTTCTTC.

V usage is TRBV7-9 and J usage is TRBJ2-7, with 11 positions matching TRBD2. CDR1 SEHNR and CDR2 FQNEAQ come from the germline V gene (reference sequence). CDR3 length equals 16 residues. V shed 2 bases, J shed 5 bases, and the junction held 8 bases outside the gene matches. DNA of the CDR3: TGTGCCAGCAGCTTAAGCAGTAGACTAGCGGGGCACGAGCAGTACTTC. Protein sequence: CASSLSSRLAGHEQYF.

This chain uses TRBV15 with TRBJ2-5; D not certain. Germline V gene sequence: CDR1 LNHNV, CDR2 YYDKDF (reference sequence). The V end was cut by 6 bases, the J end by 5 bases, with 13 bases between. The CDR3 contains 13 residues. This CDR3 reads CATSLPGKETQYF. For the CDR3, the DNA is TGTGCCACCAGTCTCCCGGGTAAGGAGACCCAGTACTTC.

The chain uses TRBV10-3 and TRBJ2-7, with 10 bases identical to TRBD1. V gave up 10 bases and J gave up 3 bases; unmatched junction bases: 3. CDR1 and CDR2 from the germline V gene are ENHRY and SYGVKD. CDR3 length: 12 amino acids. The CDR3 coding sequence is TGTGCCACCGGGACAGGGGACTACGAGCAGTACTTC. Its protein product is CATGTGDYEQYF.

The V gene is TRBV9, the J gene TRBJ2-1; 7 bases agree with TRBD2. From germline, CDR1 is SGDLS and CDR2 YYNGEE. After removal of 4 bases from V and 0 bases from J, the junction contained 10 bases not matched to a gene. The CDR3 consists of 17 residues. The chain's CDR3 is CASSPGWRESSYNEQFF. In nucleotides, the CDR3 is TGTGCCAGCAGCCCCGGATGGCGGGAGAGCTCCTACAATGAGCAGTTCTTC. The entire variable domain, with the rest obtained from reference TRBV9 and TRBJ2-1, is as follows: DSGVTQTPKHLITATGQRVTLRCSPRSGDLSVYWYQQSLDQGLQFLIQYYNGEERAKGNILERFSAQQFPDLHSELNLSSLELGDSALYFCASSPGWRESSYNEQFFGPGTRLTVL.

J is TRBJ1-2 and V is TRBV9; no definite D call. Germline loops: CDR1 SGDLS, CDR2 YYNGEE. The CDR3 runs 15 residues. V dropped 3 bases and J dropped 0 bases, with 12 bases sitting between them. CDR3 residues: CASSASRVTNYGYTF. In DNA, the CDR3 is TGTGCCAGCAGCGCGTCCCGGGTAACTAACTATGGCTACACCTTC. The full variable domain, rest sourced from reference TRBV9 and TRBJ1-2, is DSGVTQTPKHLITATGQRVTLRCSPRSGDLSVYWYQQSLDQGLQFLIQYYNGEERAKGNILERFSAQQFPDLHSELNLSSLELGDSALYFCASSASRVTNYGYTFGSGTRLTVV.

This clone was seen only once. The chain links TRBV7-8 to TRBJ2-7; 9 positions match TRBD1. This CDR3 spans 13 amino acids. CDR1 and CDR2 from the germline V gene are SGHVS and FQNEAQ. After removal of 8 bases from V and 2 bases from J, the junction contained 4 bases not matched to a gene. CDR3 residues: CASGDRATYEQYF. The CDR3 DNA follows: TGTGCCAGCGGGGACAGGGCCACCTACGAGCAGTACTTC.

This clone occurred once. This chain joins TRBV28 and TRBJ2-1; 12 nucleotides line up with TRBD2. The CDR3 is 15 residues long. The germline CDR1 and CDR2 sequences are MDHEN and SYDVKM. J gave up 10 bases and V 6 bases, and 10 bases lay outside the gene matches. CDR3 coding DNA: TGTGCCAGCAGCCGTCTAGCGGGAGGGGGTCAGGAGCAGTTCTTC. This encodes CASSRLAGGGQEQFF.

The chain combines TRBV5-1 with TRBJ2-2; 9 bases fit TRBD1. Germline V gives CDR1 SGHRS, CDR2 YFSETQ. V shed 3 bases, J shed 7 bases, and the junction held 10 bases outside the gene matches. The CDR3 loop spans 16 amino acids. CDR3 DNA: TGCGCCAGCAGCTGGACTCGGGACAGGGTCGGCGGGGAGCTGTTTTTT. Translation gives CASSWTRDRVGGELFF.

The J gene is TRBJ2-7, the V gene TRBV19, with 7 bases fitting TRBD2. CDR3 length: 15 residues. Per the germline V gene, CDR1 is LNHDA and CDR2 is SQIVND (reference sequence). The trim removed 6 bases at V and 3 bases at J, leaving 11 bases unmatched. CDR3 residues: CASSPRGSLIYEQYF. The CDR3 coding sequence is TGTGCCAGTAGCCCCCGCGGGAGTCTTATCTACGAGCAGTACTTC.

The V gene is TRBV15, the J gene TRBJ2-2; 9 nucleotides align to TRBD2. There are 16 residues in the CDR3. With V trimmed by 1 base and J by 4 bases, 4 bases remained unmatched. Germline CDR1 reads LNHNV; CDR2 reads YYDKDF (reference sequence). This CDR3 is CATSRGREGSTGELFF. The CDR3, as DNA: TGTGCCACCAGCAGAGGGCGGGAGGGGAGCACCGGGGAGCTGTTTTTT.

The chain recombines TRBV7-9 with TRBJ2-5, with D hard to call. Germline CDR1 and CDR2: SEHNR and FQNEAQ (reference sequence). The CDR3 loop spans 12 amino acids. V was clipped by 9 bases and J by 3 bases, with 11 bases between them. In DNA form, the CDR3 reads TGTGCCAGTGACCAAGGCGAAGAGACCCAGTACTTC. Translating gives CASDQGEETQYF.

The rearrangement uses TRBV19 and TRBJ1-2; 9 bases map to TRBD1. V lost 5 bases to trimming and J lost 5 bases; unmatched junction nucleotides: 12. CDR3 length: 16 amino acids. Looked up from germline, CDR1 is LNHDA and CDR2 is SQIVND (reference sequence). CDR3 nucleotides: TGTGCCAGTAGTCCGGGACAGGGAATACCTAGGTATGGCTACACCTTC. Translated: CASSPGQGIPRYGYTF.

The V gene is TRBV9, the J gene TRBJ2-2; the match to TRBD2 covers 16 bases. Germline lookup yields CDR1 SGDLS and CDR2 YYNGEE. The CDR3 spans 20 residues. J was trimmed by 3 bases and V by 3 bases; bases with no gene match: 11. The CDR3, as DNA: TGTGCCAGCAGCGCTCCCCCGGGACTAGCGGGAGGGCCGGACACCGGGGAGCTGTTTTTT. Translated: CASSAPPGLAGGPDTGELFF.

V gene TRBV4-1 combines with J gene TRBJ1-5; 7 positions match TRBD1. The length of the CDR3 is 15 residues. V shed 3 bases and J 6 bases; nucleotides not matched to a gene: 8. Germline CDR1 reads MGHRA; CDR2 reads YSYEKL. The CDR3 reads CASSQERDSGQPQHF. CDR3 nucleotide sequence: TGCGCCAGCAGCCAGGAACGGGACAGTGGTCAGCCCCAGCATTTT.

The V call is TRBV28, the J call TRBJ1-2, with D unresolved. Germline V CDR1 and CDR2: MDHEN, SYDVKM. Trimming left V 6 bases short and J 0 bases short, with 14 bases between. The length of the CDR3 is 15 residues. Here the CDR3 reads CASSSSKTANYGYTF. Written as DNA, the CDR3 is TGTGCCAGCAGCTCCTCCAAGACGGCTAACTATGGCTACACCTTC.

The V and J genes are TRBV19 and TRBJ1-5; D is perhaps TRBD1 (6 bases). V gave up 2 bases and J gave up 2 bases, with 16 bases separating them. Looked up from germline, CDR1 is LNHDA and CDR2 is SQIVND (reference sequence). The CDR3 covers 17 residues. The CDR3 loop reads CASSIRTETVGNQPQHF. The CDR3 region has the DNA TGTGCCAGTAGTATAAGGACAGAGACAGTTGGCAATCAGCCCCAGCATTTT.

The chain couples TRBV13 to TRBJ2-3, with TRBD2 as a possible D gene (5 bases). V lost 3 bases to trimming and J lost 0 bases, with 13 bases between them. The CDR3 spans 16 residues. The germline V gene has CDR1 PRHDT and CDR2 FYEKMQ (reference sequence). The CDR3 spells CASSLQPGTSTDTQYF. As DNA, the CDR3 is TGTGCCAGCAGCTTGCAACCGGGAACAAGCACAGATACGCAGTATTTT.

The genes are TRBV2 and TRBJ2-7, with D tentatively TRBD2 (7 bases). With 5 bases removed from V and 9 bases from J, the gap between germline ends came to 14 bases. The CDR3 is made up of 12 amino acids. Germline V lookup: CDR1 SNHLY, CDR2 FYNNEI. The CDR3 reads CASSTGGPGQYF. DNA of the CDR3: TGTGCCAGCAGTACCGGGGGGCCTGGGCAGTACTTC.